This TCR beta chain was sequenced during a study of CD8 T cells in Susac syndrome. Random-hexamer reverse transcription was applied to roughly 0.5 to 1 ug RNA. The CDR3 of TCR beta was amplified by immunoSEQ multiplex PCR across 54 Vbeta and 13 Jbeta. MiXCR, applied by TCRdb to the immunoSEQ multiplex PCR reads, yields one record per CDR3 protein. The sample lists more than 95,000 distinct CDR3 sequences, over 85% occurring once. TCR beta sequences were obtained from blood CD8+ and CD4+ T cells. The patients serving as multiple sclerosis controls were treatment-naive. They had stable or active relapsing-remitting disease and fulfilled revised McDonald criteria. The CDR3 covers 12 residues. The V gene's germline CDR1 is MGHDK and CDR2 SYGVNS. V lost 2 bases and J lost 6, with 7 bases in between.

This chain joins TRBV25-1 and TRBJ1-2; D perhaps matches TRBD1 (5 bases). Sequenced sample: CD8+ T cells from PBMCs. This receptor was identified in a human donor with multiple sclerosis. This CDR3 is CASSEGGDGYTF. CDR3 sequence (DNA): TGTGCCAGCAGTGAAGGGGGGGATGGCTACACCTTC.